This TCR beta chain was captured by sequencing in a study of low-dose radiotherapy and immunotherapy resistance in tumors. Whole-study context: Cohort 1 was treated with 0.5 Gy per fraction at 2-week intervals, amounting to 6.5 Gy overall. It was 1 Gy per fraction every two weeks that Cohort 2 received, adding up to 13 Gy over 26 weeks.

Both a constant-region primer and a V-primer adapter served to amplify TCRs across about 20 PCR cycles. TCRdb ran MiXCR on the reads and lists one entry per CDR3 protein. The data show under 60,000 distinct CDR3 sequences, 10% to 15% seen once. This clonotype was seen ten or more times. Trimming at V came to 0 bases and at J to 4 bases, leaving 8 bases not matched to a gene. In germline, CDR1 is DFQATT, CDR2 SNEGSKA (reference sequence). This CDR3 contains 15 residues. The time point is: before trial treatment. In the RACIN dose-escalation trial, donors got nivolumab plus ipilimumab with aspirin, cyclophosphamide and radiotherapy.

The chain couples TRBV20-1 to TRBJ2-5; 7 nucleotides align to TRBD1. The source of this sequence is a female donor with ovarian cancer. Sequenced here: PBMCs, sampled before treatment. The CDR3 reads CSARDGSTGAETQYF. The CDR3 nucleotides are TGCAGTGCTAGAGATGGGAGTACAGGGGCAGAGACCCAGTACTTC.